This T cell receptor beta chain was sequenced for a study of OX40 agonist ivuxolimab in advanced cancers. The ends were cut back, 5 bases at V and 13 bases at J, with 12 bases in the middle. This CDR3 spans 12 amino acids. In germline, CDR1 is SEHNR, CDR2 FQNEAQ (reference sequence). Sequencing used immunoSEQ multiplex PCR; TCRdb keeps in-frame clones, though not all of them. The sample yields 10,000 to 12,000 clones, around 78% seen once. Comments on this clone: Its target is unknown.

Study results and limitations: Mean expanded clone counts were higher in CD8+ than CD4+ T cells.

The chain is built from TRBV7-9 and TRBJ2-6; no clear D. The TCR sequence derives from an adult with an advanced solid tumor such as melanoma, head and neck, liver or kidney cancer. The sequencing here drew on CD4+ or CD8+ T cells sorted from blood, taken in a trial of the OX40 agonist ivuxolimab. This chain's CDR3 is CASSPPRTVLTF. The CDR3 DNA follows: TGTGCCAGCAGCCCCCCCCGGACGGTCCTGACTTTC.